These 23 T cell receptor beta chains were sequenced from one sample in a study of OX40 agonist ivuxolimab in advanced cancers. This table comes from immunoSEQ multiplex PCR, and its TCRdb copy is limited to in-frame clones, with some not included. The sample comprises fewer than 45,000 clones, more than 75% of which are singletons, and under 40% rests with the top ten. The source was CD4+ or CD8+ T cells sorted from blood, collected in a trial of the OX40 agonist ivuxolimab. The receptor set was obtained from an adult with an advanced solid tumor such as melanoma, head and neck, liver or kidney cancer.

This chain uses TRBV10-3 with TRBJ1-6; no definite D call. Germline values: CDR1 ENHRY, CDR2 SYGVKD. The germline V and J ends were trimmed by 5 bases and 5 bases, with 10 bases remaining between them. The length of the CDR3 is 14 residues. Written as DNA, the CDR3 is TGTGCCATCAGTCCTGACATCAATAATTCACCCCTCCACTTT. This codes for CAISPDINNSPLHF.

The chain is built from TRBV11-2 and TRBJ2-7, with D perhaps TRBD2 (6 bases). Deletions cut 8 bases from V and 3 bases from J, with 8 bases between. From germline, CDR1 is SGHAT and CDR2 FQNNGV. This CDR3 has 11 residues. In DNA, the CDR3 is TGTGCCAGCGGGAGGCACTACGAGCAGTACTTC. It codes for CASGRHYEQYF.

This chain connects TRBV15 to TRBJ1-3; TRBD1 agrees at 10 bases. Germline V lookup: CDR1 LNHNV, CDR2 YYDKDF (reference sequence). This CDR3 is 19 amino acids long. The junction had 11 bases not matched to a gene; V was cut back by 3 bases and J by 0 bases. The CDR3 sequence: CATSRGQGPVSVSGNTIYF. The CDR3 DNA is TGTGCCACCAGCAGGGGACAGGGGCCAGTCTCAGTCTCTGGAAACACCATATATTTT.

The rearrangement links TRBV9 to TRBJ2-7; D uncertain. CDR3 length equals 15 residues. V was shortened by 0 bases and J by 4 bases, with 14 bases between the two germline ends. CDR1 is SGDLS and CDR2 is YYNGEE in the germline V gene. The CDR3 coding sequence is TGTGCCAGCAGCGTAGGACCGGATAGTAAATACGAGCAGTACTTC. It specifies CASSVGPDSKYEQYF. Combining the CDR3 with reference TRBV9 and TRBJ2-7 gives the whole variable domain DSGVTQTPKHLITATGQRVTLRCSPRSGDLSVYWYQQSLDQGLQFLIQYYNGEERAKGNILERFSAQQFPDLHSELNLSSLELGDSALYFCASSVGPDSKYEQYFGPGTRLTVT.

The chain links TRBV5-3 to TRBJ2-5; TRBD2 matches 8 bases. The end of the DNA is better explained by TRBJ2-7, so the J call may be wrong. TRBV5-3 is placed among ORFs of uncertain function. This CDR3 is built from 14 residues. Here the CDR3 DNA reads TGTGCCAGAAGCTTTGTCAGCGGGAGTTCCGAGCAGTACTTC. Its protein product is CARSFVSGSSEQYF.

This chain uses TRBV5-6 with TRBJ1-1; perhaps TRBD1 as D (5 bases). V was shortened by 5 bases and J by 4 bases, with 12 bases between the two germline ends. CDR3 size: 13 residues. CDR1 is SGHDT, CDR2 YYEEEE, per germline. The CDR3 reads CASRTTGGTEAFF. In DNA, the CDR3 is TGTGCCAGCAGAACGACGGGGGGCACTGAAGCTTTCTTT.

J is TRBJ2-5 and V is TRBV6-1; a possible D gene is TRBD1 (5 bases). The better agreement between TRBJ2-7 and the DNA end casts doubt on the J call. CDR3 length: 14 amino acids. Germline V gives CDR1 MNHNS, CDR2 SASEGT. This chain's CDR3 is CASSEGQEPYEQYF. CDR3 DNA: TGTGCCAGCAGTGAGGGGCAGGAGCCCTACGAGCAGTACTTC.

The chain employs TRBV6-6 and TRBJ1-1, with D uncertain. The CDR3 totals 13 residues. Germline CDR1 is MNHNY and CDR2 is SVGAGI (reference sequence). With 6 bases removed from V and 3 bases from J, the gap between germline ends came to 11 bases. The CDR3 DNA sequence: TGTGCCAGCAGCTGGAAGGGTTACACTGAAGCTTTCTTT. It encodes CASSWKGYTEAFF.

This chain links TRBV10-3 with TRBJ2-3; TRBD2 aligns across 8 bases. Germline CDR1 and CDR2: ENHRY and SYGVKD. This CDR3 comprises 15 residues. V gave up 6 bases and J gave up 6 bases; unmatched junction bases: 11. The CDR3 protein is CAISPAGALSDTQYF. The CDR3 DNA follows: TGTGCCATCAGCCCAGCGGGAGCACTTTCCGATACGCAGTATTTT.

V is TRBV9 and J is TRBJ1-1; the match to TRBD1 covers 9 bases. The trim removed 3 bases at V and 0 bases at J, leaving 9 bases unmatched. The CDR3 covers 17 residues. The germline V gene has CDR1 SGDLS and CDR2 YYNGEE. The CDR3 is CASSGPGQGFVNTEAFF. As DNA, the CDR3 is TGTGCCAGCAGCGGTCCGGGACAGGGTTTTGTGAACACTGAAGCTTTCTTT.

This chain's CDR3 is CASSELGMDQPQHF. DNA of the CDR3: TGTGCCAGCAGTGAGCTGGGTATGGATCAGCCCCAGCATTTT. The chain has TRBV2 and TRBJ1-5; D remains unclear. Germline V CDR1 and CDR2: SNHLY, FYNNEI. Trimming shortened V by 3 bases and J by 5 bases, and 11 bases separated the two germline ends. CDR3 length: 14 amino acids.

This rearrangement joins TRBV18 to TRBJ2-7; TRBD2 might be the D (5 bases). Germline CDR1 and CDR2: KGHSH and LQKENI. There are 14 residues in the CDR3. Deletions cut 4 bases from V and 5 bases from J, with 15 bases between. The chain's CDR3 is CASSRAGLEDEQYF. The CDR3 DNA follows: TGTGCCAGCTCACGTGCAGGTTTGGAGGACGAGCAGTACTTC.

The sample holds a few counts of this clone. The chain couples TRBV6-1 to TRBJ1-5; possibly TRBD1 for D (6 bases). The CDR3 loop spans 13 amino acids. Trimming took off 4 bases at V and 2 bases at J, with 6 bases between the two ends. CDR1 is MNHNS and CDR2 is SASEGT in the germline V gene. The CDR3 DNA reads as TGTGCCAGCAGTGGGACAGGCAATCAGCCCCAGCATTTT. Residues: CASSGTGNQPQHF.

CDR3 nucleotides: TGTGCCATCAGTGAGTCGCGGGCAGACACTGAAGCTTTCTTT. Residues: CAISESRADTEAFF. This chain connects TRBV10-3 to TRBJ1-1; D not resolved. CDR1 and CDR2 (germline): ENHRY, SYGVKD. Trimming removed 0 bases at V and 3 bases at J, with 8 bases between. CDR3 length equals 14 residues.

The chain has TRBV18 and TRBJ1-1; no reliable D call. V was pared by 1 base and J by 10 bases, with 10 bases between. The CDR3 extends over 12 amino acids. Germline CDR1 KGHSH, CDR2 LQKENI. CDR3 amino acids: CASSPRDKGAFF. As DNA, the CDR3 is TGTGCCAGCTCACCACGCGACAAGGGAGCTTTCTTT.

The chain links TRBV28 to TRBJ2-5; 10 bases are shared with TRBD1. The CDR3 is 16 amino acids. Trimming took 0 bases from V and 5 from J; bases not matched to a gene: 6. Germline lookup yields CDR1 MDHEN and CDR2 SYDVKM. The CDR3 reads CASSLWGTGEAETQYF. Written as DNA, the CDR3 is TGTGCCAGCAGTTTATGGGGGACAGGGGAAGCGGAGACCCAGTACTTC.

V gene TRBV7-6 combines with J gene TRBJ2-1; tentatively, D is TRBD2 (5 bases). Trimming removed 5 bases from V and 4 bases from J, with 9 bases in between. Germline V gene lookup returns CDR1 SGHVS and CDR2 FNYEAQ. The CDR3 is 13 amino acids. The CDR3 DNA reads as TGTGCCAGCAGCCCAGAGCGGTACAATGAGCAGTTCTTC. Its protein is CASSPERYNEQFF. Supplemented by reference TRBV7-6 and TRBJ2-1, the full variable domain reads GAGVSQSPRYKVTKRGQDVALRCDPISGHVSLYWYRQALGQGPEFLTYFNYEAQQDKSGLPNDRFSAERPEGSISTLTIQRTEQRDSAMYRCASSPERYNEQFFGPGTRLTVL.

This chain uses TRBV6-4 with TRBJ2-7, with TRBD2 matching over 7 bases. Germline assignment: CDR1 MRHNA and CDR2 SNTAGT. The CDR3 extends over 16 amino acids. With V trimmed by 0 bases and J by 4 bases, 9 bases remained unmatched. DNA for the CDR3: TGTGCCAGCAGTGACTCTGCTAGCGGTGTTTCGTACGAGCAGTACTTC. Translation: CASSDSASGVSYEQYF.

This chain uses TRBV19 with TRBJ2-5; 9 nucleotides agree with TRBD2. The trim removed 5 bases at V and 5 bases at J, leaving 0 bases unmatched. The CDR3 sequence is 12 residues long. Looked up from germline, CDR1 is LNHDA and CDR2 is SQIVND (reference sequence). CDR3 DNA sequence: TGTGCCAGTAGTGCGGGGGGGGAGACCCAGTACTTC. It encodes CASSAGGETQYF.

The CDR3 sequence is CAITSGGEETQYF. Here the CDR3 DNA reads TGTGCCATCACCAGCGGAGGGGAAGAGACCCAGTACTTC. The chain is built from TRBV10-3 and TRBJ2-5; weak D call: TRBD2 (6 bases). CDR1 and CDR2 from the germline V gene are ENHRY and SYGVKD. CDR3 length equals 13 residues. Trimming took 7 bases from V and 3 from J, leaving 12 bases between them.

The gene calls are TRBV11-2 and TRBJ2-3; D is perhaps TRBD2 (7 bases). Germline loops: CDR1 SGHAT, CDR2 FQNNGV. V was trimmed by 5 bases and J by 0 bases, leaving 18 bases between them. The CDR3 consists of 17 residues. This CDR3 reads CASSAEGGAGSTDTQYF. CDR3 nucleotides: TGTGCCAGCAGCGCAGAGGGGGGGGCCGGGAGCACAGATACGCAGTATTTT.

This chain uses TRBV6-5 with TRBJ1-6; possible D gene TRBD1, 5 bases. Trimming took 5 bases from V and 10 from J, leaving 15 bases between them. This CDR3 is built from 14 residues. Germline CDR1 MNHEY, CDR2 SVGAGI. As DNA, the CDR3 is TGTGCCAGCAGTCGCGATCCAGGGTGGTCACCCCTCCACTTT. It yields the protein CASSRDPGWSPLHF.

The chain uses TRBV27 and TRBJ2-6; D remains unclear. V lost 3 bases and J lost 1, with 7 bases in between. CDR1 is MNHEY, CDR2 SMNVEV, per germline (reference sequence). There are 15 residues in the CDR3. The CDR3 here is CASSLRSSGANVLTF. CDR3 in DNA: TGTGCCAGCAGTTTGAGGTCGTCTGGGGCCAACGTCCTGACTTTC.